This entry concerns a single T cell receptor beta chain. Researchers ran the PCR with 60 Vbeta and 13 Jbeta primers. TCRdb's copy holds only in-frame clones and misses some; the assay was immunoSEQ multiplex PCR. The repertoire has about 200,000 clones, approximately 80% of them found once; the top ten carry around 4%. Germline trimming cut 5 bases from V and 7 bases from J; bases unmatched to any gene: 8. Germline CDR1 reads MNHNY; CDR2 reads SVGAGI (reference sequence). The CDR3 has 15 amino acids. This sample is drawn from a study of cytomegalovirus exposure and HLA in healthy donors. The rearrangement links TRBV6-6 to TRBJ2-7; 13 bases match TRBD2. The sequence was obtained from a male donor in good health and CMV-seronegative. The sequenced sample consisted of PBMCs. The CDR3 sequence is CASSDWTSGSEEQYF. In DNA form, the CDR3 reads TGTGCCAGCAGTGACTGGACTAGCGGGAGCGAAGAGCAGTACTTC.